Listed below are T cell receptor beta chains from one sample, sequenced in a study of T cell responses to AZD1222 COVID-19 vaccine. The table came from immunoSEQ multiplex PCR; TCRdb's copy has only in-frame clones and leaves some out. The data show 74,000 or so clones, around 84% seen once. Sample: peripheral blood, taken on day 0 of AZD1222 vaccination. These receptors were obtained from an adult in good health. Each CDR3 is given with its conserved first and last residue. A D gene is named only where the DNA matches it firmly. Clone size is stated in some rows and not others, as once, few, many or a class when expanded.

>-|TRBJ1-3|once|TRBV4-1
CASSQLPWRVSSGNTIYF
TGCGCCAGCAGCCAGCTGCCCTGGAGGGTCAGCTCTGGAAACACCATATATTTT
>-|TRBJ2-2|-|TRBV7-8
CASSLVVQSRELFF
TGTGCCAGCAGCTTAGTGGTACAGAGTAGGGAGCTGTTTTTT
>-|TRBJ2-3|-|TRBV10-3
CAGRGGNTQYF
TGTGCCGGCAGGGGGGGCAATACGCAGTATTTT
>TRBD1|TRBJ1-5|-|TRBV19
CASGTGGRNQPQHF
TGTGCCAGTGGAACAGGGGGCCGCAATCAGCCCCAGCATTTT
>-|TRBJ2-5|-|TRBV30
CAWSGGGQTQYF
TGTGCCTGGAGTGGGGGGGGCCAGACCCAGTACTTC
>-|TRBJ1-3|-|TRBV9
CASSLNFQAGNTIYF
TGTGCCAGCAGCCTCAACTTCCAAGCCGGAAACACCATATATTTT
>-|TRBJ2-1|-|TRBV6-1
CASSDPPDRNHNEQFF
TGTGCCAGCAGTGATCCACCGGACCGGAACCACAATGAGCAGTTCTTC
>-|TRBJ1-1|-|TRBV30
CAWSALNTEAFF
TGTGCCTGGAGTGCCCTGAACACTGAAGCTTTCTTT
>-|TRBJ2-2|-|TRBV7-2
CASSLMTGTTGELFF
TGTGCCAGCAGCCTGATGACAGGTACCACCGGGGAGCTGTTTTTT
>-|TRBJ2-7|-|TRBV29-1
CSVETGDYYEQYF
TGCAGCGTTGAGACAGGGGACTACTACGAGCAGTACTTC
>-|TRBJ1-1|-|TRBV28
CASRAHSYTEAFF
TGTGCCAGCAGGGCCCACAGTTACACTGAAGCTTTCTTT
>-|TRBJ1-1|-|TRBV3-1/TRBV3-2
CASSPARGSLNTEAFF
TGTGCCAGCAGCCCAGCTAGGGGCAGTTTGAACACTGAAGCTTTCTTT
>-|TRBJ1-3|-|TRBV9
CASRSEGNTIYF
TGTGCCAGCAGATCGGAGGGGAACACCATATATTTT
>TRBD2|TRBJ2-3|-|TRBV27
CASSVGTSSTDTQYF
TGTGCCAGCAGTGTAGGGACTAGTAGCACAGATACGCAGTATTTT
>TRBD2|TRBJ2-1|-|TRBV11-2
CASAGVAYNEQFF
TGTGCCAGTGCGGGGGTTGCCTACAATGAGCAGTTCTTC
>-|TRBJ1-5|-|TRBV10-1
CASSEWKVENRGPGIGVQPQHF
TGCGCCAGCAGTGAGTGGAAAGTCGAAAACCGGGGACCAGGGATAGGGGTTCAGCCCCAGCATTTT
>-|TRBJ2-7|-|TRBV30
CAWHKRDGAYEQYF
TGTGCCTGGCATAAAAGGGACGGAGCCTACGAGCAGTACTTC
>TRBD2|TRBJ2-3|-|TRBV7-3
CASSLSGTSRTDTQYF
TGTGCCAGCAGCTTATCTGGGACTAGCCGCACAGATACGCAGTATTTT
>TRBD2|TRBJ2-3|-|TRBV7-7
CASSSELAGNTDTQYF
TGTGCTAGCAGCTCAGAGTTAGCGGGGAACACAGATACGCAGTATTTT
>-|TRBJ1-5|-|TRBV21-1
CASSKATTGTVFPGGYSNQPQHF
TGTGCCAGCAGCAAAGCTACAACCGGGACAGTCTTCCCCGGGGGCTATAGCAATCAGCCCCAGCATTTT
>TRBD2|TRBJ2-1|-|TRBV14
CASSRGLAGSNEQFF
TGTGCCAGCAGCCGGGGACTAGCGGGGTCCAATGAGCAGTTCTTC
>TRBD1|TRBJ2-2|-|TRBV28
CASSYVGQGNTGELFF
TGTGCCAGCAGTTATGTAGGACAGGGGAACACCGGGGAGCTGTTTTTT
>-|TRBJ2-3|-|TRBV7-2
CASSLGGGRDTQYF
TGTGCCAGCAGCTTAGGGGGGGGCCGTGATACGCAGTATTTT
>-|TRBJ2-6|-|TRBV6-2/TRBV6-3
CASSKDSGANVLTF
TGTGCCAGCAGTAAGGACTCTGGGGCCAACGTCCTGACTTTC
>TRBD1|TRBJ1-2|-|TRBV28
CASVETGAYGYTF
TGTGCCAGCGTCGAGACAGGGGCCTATGGCTACACCTTC
>-|TRBJ1-4|-|TRBV6-5
CASSKRRITNEKLFF
TGTGCCAGCAGTAAACGGCGGATTACTAATGAAAAACTGTTTTTT
>TRBD2|TRBJ2-5|-|TRBV12-3/TRBV12-4
CASRGGWSQYF
TGTGCCAGCAGGGGGGGGTGGTCCCAGTACTTC